The 32 T cell receptor beta chains presented below share a single source sample, sequenced in a study of blood T cell repertoires in COVID-19. Generated by immunoSEQ multiplex PCR, the TCRdb table keeps only in-frame clones and is missing some. This table holds some 22,000 clones, about nine tenths found once. Sequenced material: peripheral blood. These receptors originate from an elderly woman with acute or convalescent COVID-19.

The chain carries TRBV6-5 and TRBJ2-1; 7 positions agree with TRBD2. V gave up 0 bases and J gave up 6 bases; unmatched junction bases: 8. This CDR3 contains 16 residues. CDR1 is MNHEY and CDR2 is SVGAGI in the germline V gene. The CDR3 reads CASSYSRSGTGNEQFF. In DNA, the CDR3 is TGTGCCAGCAGTTACTCGAGAAGCGGGACGGGCAATGAGCAGTTCTTC.

This clone has a single count. V usage is TRBV5-1 and J usage is TRBJ2-1, with 13 bases aligning to TRBD2. Trimming removed 1 base from V and 4 bases from J; junction bases left unmatched: 17. Looked up from germline, CDR1 is SGHRS and CDR2 is YFSETQ. The CDR3 has 21 amino acids. Written as DNA, the CDR3 is TGCGCCAGCAGCTTGTTTCAACAGGGAGGGACTAGCGGGGCCTATTACAATGAGCAGTTCTTC. Its protein product is CASSLFQQGGTSGAYYNEQFF.

This sequence joins TRBV29-1 and TRBJ1-1; D not certain. CDR3 size: 15 residues. Between the trimmed V and J ends, which lost 0 bases and 3 bases, there was a span of 14 bases. Germline V gene data show CDR1 as SQVTM and CDR2 as ANQGSEA. The CDR3 bases are TGCAGCGTTGAAGATCGGTCTGGCGGGTACACTGAAGCTTTCTTT. This translates into CSVEDRSGGYTEAFF.

V usage is TRBV7-2 and J usage is TRBJ2-5; 8 nucleotides align to TRBD2. V shed 5 bases and J 4 bases; nucleotides not matched to a gene: 3. In germline, CDR1 is SGHTA, CDR2 FQGNSA. CDR3 length equals 13 residues. The CDR3 nucleotides read TGTGCCAGCAGCAAGGGACTAGGAGAGACCCAGTACTTC. Its protein product is CASSKGLGETQYF.

The chain links TRBV30 to TRBJ1-1; 7 nucleotides line up with TRBD1. The CDR3 totals 16 residues. From germline, CDR1 is GTSNPN and CDR2 SVGIG (reference sequence). J was trimmed by 7 bases and V by 6 bases; bases with no gene match: 20. CDR3 region: CACSKPDLGGIGEAFF. CDR3 coding DNA: TGTGCCTGCTCCAAGCCCGATTTAGGGGGCATAGGTGAAGCTTTCTTT.

V and J are TRBV30 and TRBJ1-2, with 7 bases fitting TRBD1. The V segment lost 4 bases and the J segment 2 bases; nucleotides outside the gene matches: 7. Germline V gene sequence: CDR1 GTSNPN, CDR2 SVGIG (reference sequence). The CDR3 is 14 amino acids. The CDR3, as DNA: TGTGCCTGGACCGGGACAGAGTCCAACTATGGCTACACCTTC. This sequence encodes CAWTGTESNYGYTF.

V is TRBV7-9 and J is TRBJ2-1; 8 nucleotides line up with TRBD2. Germline loops: CDR1 SEHNR, CDR2 FQNEAQ (reference sequence). Losses at the gene ends were 2 bases for V and 6 bases for J; bases not matched to a gene: 12. CDR3 length: 17 amino acids. DNA for the CDR3: TGTGCCAGCAGCTTACTGGCCGGGAGGGCGATCTTCAATGAGCAGTTCTTC. It yields the protein CASSLLAGRAIFNEQFF.

The chain is built from TRBV13 and TRBJ2-5; D is perhaps TRBD1 (5 bases). Germline V CDR1 and CDR2: PRHDT, FYEKMQ (reference sequence). Trimming pared 3 bases from V and 2 bases from J, leaving 13 bases between. There are 15 residues in the CDR3. This chain's CDR3 is CASSLGRQSQETQYF. The CDR3 coding sequence is TGTGCCAGCAGCTTGGGGCGGCAGAGTCAAGAGACCCAGTACTTC.

This chain joins TRBV30 and TRBJ1-5; D perhaps matches TRBD1 (5 bases). The germline gives CDR1 GTSNPN, CDR2 SVGIG (reference sequence). Trimming took off 5 bases at V and 2 bases at J, with 10 bases between the two ends. This CDR3 has 13 residues. The CDR3 DNA reads as TGTGCCTGGGCCGGGGGGGGCAATCAGCCCCAGCATTTT. It specifies CAWAGGGNQPQHF.

This chain joins TRBV4-3 and TRBJ2-7; D possibly corresponds to TRBD2 (6 bases). This CDR3 is 16 amino acids long. With 1 base removed from V and 1 base from J, the gap between germline ends came to 14 bases. Per germline, CDR1 LGHNA and CDR2 YSLEER. This CDR3 is CASSQGRGTPSYEQYF. DNA of the CDR3: TGCGCCAGCAGCCAAGGGAGGGGAACACCTTCCTACGAGCAGTACTTC.

This CDR3 reads CASSDWDRGTEQFF. For the CDR3, the DNA is TGCGCCAGCAGTGATTGGGACAGGGGTACTGAGCAGTTCTTC. This chain joins TRBV10-1 and TRBJ2-1; 10 positions agree with TRBD1. The J segment lost 9 bases and the V segment lost 3 bases, leaving 5 bases of the junction unmatched. The CDR3 extends over 14 amino acids. Germline CDR1 WNHNN, CDR2 SYGVQD (reference sequence).

The chain is built from TRBV7-9 and TRBJ2-1; the match to TRBD1 covers 7 bases. The CDR3 length is 14 residues. Trimming removed 2 bases from V and 8 bases from J; junction bases left unmatched: 6. Germline loops: CDR1 SEHNR, CDR2 FQNEAQ (reference sequence). The CDR3 is CASSLFTDRDEQFF. The CDR3 DNA sequence: TGTGCCAGCAGCTTATTCACTGACAGGGATGAGCAGTTCTTC.

The gene calls are TRBV19 and TRBJ2-5; D is unclear. Trimming removed 4 bases from V and 5 bases from J, with 14 bases in between. Germline values: CDR1 LNHDA, CDR2 SQIVND (reference sequence). The CDR3 runs 14 residues. The CDR3 is CASSTQAWVETQYF. The CDR3 coding sequence is TGTGCCAGTAGTACTCAGGCGTGGGTGGAGACCCAGTACTTC.

The rearrangement uses TRBV18 and TRBJ2-7; 11 bases match TRBD2. CDR3 size: 16 residues. Germline lookup yields CDR1 KGHSH and CDR2 LQKENI. Trimming removed 3 bases from V and 2 bases from J; junction bases left unmatched: 6. Written as DNA, the CDR3 is TGTGCCAGCTCACCGAGACTAGCGGGGTCTCCCTACGAGCAGTACTTC. Its translation is CASSPRLAGSPYEQYF.

There are a few counts of this clone. V usage is TRBV3-1 (or the pseudogene TRBV3-2) and J usage is TRBJ2-7, with TRBD2 as a possible D gene (6 bases). Germline loops: CDR1 LGHDT, CDR2 YNNKEL (reference sequence). The CDR3 consists of 14 residues. Trimming shortened V by 4 bases and J by 6 bases, and 16 bases separated the two germline ends. Here the CDR3 reads CASSLTSIGGEQYF. For the CDR3, the DNA is TGTGCCAGCAGCCTGACTAGTATTGGGGGCGAGCAGTACTTC.

This sequence joins TRBV18 and TRBJ2-1; the D gene is possibly TRBD1 (6 bases). This CDR3 comprises 13 residues. Trimming removed 6 bases from V and 8 bases from J, with 14 bases in between. The germline V gene encodes CDR1 KGHSH and CDR2 LQKENI. CDR3 amino acids: CASSPPAGDEQFF. In nucleotides, the CDR3 is TGTGCCAGCTCCCCCCCCGCAGGGGATGAGCAGTTCTTC.

This clone occurred once. Other nucleotide sequences from this sample produce the same CDR3. The genes are TRBV7-2 and TRBJ2-2; 9 nucleotides align to TRBD2. The CDR3 loop spans 16 amino acids. Germline V gives CDR1 SGHTA, CDR2 FQGNSA. Germline trimming cut 2 bases from V and 8 bases from J; bases unmatched to any gene: 9. The CDR3 DNA follows: TGTGCCAGCAGCTTACGAGGGGGCGCGGGAGGGGGGGAGCTGTTTTTT. Translating gives CASSLRGGAGGGELFF.

The chain recombines TRBV5-1 with TRBJ2-1; 11 positions agree with TRBD2. V was clipped by 4 bases and J by 9 bases; unmatched bases: 0. CDR1 and CDR2 from the germline V gene are SGHRS and YFSETQ. The CDR3 sequence is 12 residues long. CDR3 nucleotide sequence: TGCGCCAGCAGCGGGACTAGCGGTGAGCAGTTCTTC. Translated, it gives CASSGTSGEQFF.

This clone showed up just a few times. The CDR3 loop reads CASSTPLTGVSAFF. DNA of the CDR3: TGTGCCAGTAGTACCCCCCTAACAGGGGTTAGTGCTTTCTTT. The rearrangement joins TRBV19 to TRBJ1-1; 7 bases agree with TRBD1. This CDR3 comprises 14 residues. The germline CDR1 and CDR2 sequences are LNHDA and SQIVND (reference sequence). The J segment lost 11 bases and the V segment lost 4 bases, leaving 13 bases of the junction unmatched.

This clone has just one count. Written as DNA, the CDR3 is TGTGCCACCAGCAGAGATTCGGCGGGGGCGAACACCGGGGAGCTGTTTTTT. This encodes CATSRDSAGANTGELFF. This chain connects TRBV15 to TRBJ2-2; 7 nucleotides match TRBD2. The CDR3 sequence is 17 residues long. Germline CDR1 and CDR2: LNHNV and YYDKDF (reference sequence). V lost 0 bases, J lost 0 bases, and 4 bases stayed unmatched.

This sequence joins TRBV9 and TRBJ2-1, with TRBD2 identical over 15 bases. Unmatched junction bases numbered 8, after V lost 2 bases and J lost 8 bases. The germline gives CDR1 SGDLS, CDR2 YYNGEE. The CDR3 length is 17 residues. DNA of the CDR3: TGTGCCAGCAGCGTTGGACTAGCGGGGGGGCCCCGCTATGAGCAGTTCTTC. Translating gives CASSVGLAGGPRYEQFF.

This clone was seen a few times. The chain couples TRBV7-2 to TRBJ2-1; D gene unclear. This CDR3 is 13 amino acids long. V was cut by 2 bases and J by 1 base, with 3 bases left in between. Per the germline V gene, CDR1 is SGHTA and CDR2 is FQGNSA. The CDR3 DNA reads as TGTGCCAGCAGCTTACAGTCCTACAATGAGCAGTTCTTC. Its protein is CASSLQSYNEQFF.

This chain joins TRBV5-6 and TRBJ2-7; a possible D gene is TRBD2 (7 bases). Trimming removed 4 bases at V and 0 bases at J, with 17 bases between. The CDR3 contains 16 residues. The germline gives CDR1 SGHDT, CDR2 YYEEEE. The CDR3 DNA reads TGTGCCAGCAGCCCCATGGGGGGGGGCCTCTCCTACGAGCAGTACTTC. Translating it yields CASSPMGGGLSYEQYF. Based on the CDR3 plus reference TRBV5-6 and TRBJ2-7, the full variable domain is DAGVTQSPTHLIKTRGQQVTLRCSPKSGHDTVSWYQQALGQGPQFIFQYYEEEERQRGNFPDRFSGHQFPNYSSELNVNALLLGDSALYLCASSPMGGGLSYEQYFGPGTRLTVT.

The CDR3 protein is CASSLIGAVNTEAFF. The CDR3 DNA is TGTGCCAGCAGCTTGATAGGGGCCGTGAACACTGAAGCTTTCTTT. The rearrangement links TRBV7-2 to TRBJ1-1; possibly TRBD1 for D (5 bases). V shed 3 bases and J shed 0 bases, with 11 bases lying between them. Germline loops: CDR1 SGHTA, CDR2 FQGNSA. This CDR3 spans 15 amino acids.

This chain joins TRBV11-2 and TRBJ1-2; no reliable D call. Trimming left V 5 bases short and J 0 bases short, with 13 bases between. Germline V lookup: CDR1 SGHAT, CDR2 FQNNGV. This CDR3 has 15 amino acids. Here the CDR3 reads CASSAIMRANYGYTF. As DNA, the CDR3 is TGTGCCAGCAGCGCGATAATGAGAGCTAACTATGGCTACACCTTC.

The V gene is TRBV6-5, the J gene TRBJ1-4, with D tentatively TRBD1 (5 bases). CDR3 length: 15 amino acids. Germline values: CDR1 MNHEY, CDR2 SVGAGI. The V and J ends lost 5 bases and 4 bases respectively, with 14 bases between them. CDR3 coding DNA: TGTGCCAGCAGTCAACTGGGACTGAGTAATGAAAAACTGTTTTTT. It codes for CASSQLGLSNEKLFF.

The chain recombines TRBV18 with TRBJ1-3, with D perhaps TRBD1 (6 bases). V lost 1 base and J lost 2, with 15 bases in between. The CDR3 length is 17 residues. The germline gives CDR1 KGHSH, CDR2 LQKENI. CDR3 sequence (DNA): TGTGCCAGCTCACCACAGGGGGTAATGACGGCTGGAAACACCATATATTTT. Translated, it gives CASSPQGVMTAGNTIYF.

This clone was seen a few times. J is TRBJ2-3 and V is TRBV5-4; 8 positions agree with TRBD2. V was pared by 2 bases and J by 6 bases, with 14 bases of the junction left unmatched. This CDR3 region has 17 residues. The germline V gene has CDR1 SGHNT and CDR2 YYREEE (reference sequence). CDR3 region: CASSLLSGGSRGDTQYF. In DNA, the CDR3 is TGTGCCAGCAGCTTACTAAGCGGGGGTTCTCGAGGTGATACGCAGTATTTT.

V gene TRBV4-3 combines with J gene TRBJ1-3; possible D gene TRBD1, 5 bases. The CDR3 sequence is 16 residues long. Germline lookup yields CDR1 LGHNA and CDR2 YSLEER. V gave up 3 bases and J gave up 2 bases, with 14 bases separating them. The CDR3 DNA is TGCGCCAGCAGCCAGGGAGCGGGGACTGCTGGAAACACCATATATTTT. Translation: CASSQGAGTAGNTIYF.

The chain recombines TRBV6-1 with TRBJ1-1; D unresolved. Germline V gene sequence: CDR1 MNHNS, CDR2 SASEGT. Deletions cut 3 bases from V and 1 base from J, with 6 bases between. The CDR3 runs to 13 residues. The CDR3 is CASSDRRNTEAFF. The CDR3 region has the DNA TGTGCCAGCAGTGACAGGCGGAACACTGAAGCTTTCTTT.

This clone was counted a few times. V usage is TRBV7-8 and J usage is TRBJ2-1; a weak D match, TRBD1 (6 bases). Trimming removed 3 bases at V and 9 bases at J, with 15 bases between. The CDR3 runs to 14 residues. Germline V gene sequence: CDR1 SGHVS, CDR2 FQNEAQ. CDR3 coding DNA: TGTGCCAGCAGCTTCCGGGCCCAAGGGGGTGAGCAGTTCTTC. It is translated as CASSFRAQGGEQFF.

The rearrangement uses TRBV5-8 and TRBJ1-1; D may be TRBD1 (5 bases). The germline V and J ends were trimmed by 5 bases and 7 bases, with 9 bases remaining between them. The CDR3 has 11 residues. Germline CDR1 and CDR2: SGHTS and YDEGEE. The DNA of the CDR3 is TGTGCCAGCAGTCAGACAGTTGAAGCTTTCTTT. This codes for CASSQTVEAFF.